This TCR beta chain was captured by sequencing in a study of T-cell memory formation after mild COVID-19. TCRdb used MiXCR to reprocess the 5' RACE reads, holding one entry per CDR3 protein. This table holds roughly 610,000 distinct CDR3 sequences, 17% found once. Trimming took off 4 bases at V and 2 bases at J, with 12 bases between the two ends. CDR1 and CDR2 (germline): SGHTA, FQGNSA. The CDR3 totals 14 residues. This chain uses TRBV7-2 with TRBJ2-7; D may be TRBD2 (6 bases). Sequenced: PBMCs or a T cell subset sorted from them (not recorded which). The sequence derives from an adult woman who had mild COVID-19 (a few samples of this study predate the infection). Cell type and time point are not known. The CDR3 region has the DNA TGTGCCAGCAGCTCCTTCCCGGGGGCCTACGAGCAGTACTTC. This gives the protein CASSSFPGAYEQYF.